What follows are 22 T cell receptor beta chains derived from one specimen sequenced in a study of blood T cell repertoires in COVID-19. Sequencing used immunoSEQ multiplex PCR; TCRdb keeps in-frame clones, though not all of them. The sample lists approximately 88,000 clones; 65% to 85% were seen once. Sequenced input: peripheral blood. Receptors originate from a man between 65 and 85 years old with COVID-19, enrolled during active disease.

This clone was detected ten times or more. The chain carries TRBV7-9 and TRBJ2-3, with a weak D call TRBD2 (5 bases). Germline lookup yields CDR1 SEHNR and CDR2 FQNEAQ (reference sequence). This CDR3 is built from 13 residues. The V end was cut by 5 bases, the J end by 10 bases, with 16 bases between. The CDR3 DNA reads TGTGCCAGCAGCCCCGGGATGGGATACGCGCAGTATTTT. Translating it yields CASSPGMGYAQYF.

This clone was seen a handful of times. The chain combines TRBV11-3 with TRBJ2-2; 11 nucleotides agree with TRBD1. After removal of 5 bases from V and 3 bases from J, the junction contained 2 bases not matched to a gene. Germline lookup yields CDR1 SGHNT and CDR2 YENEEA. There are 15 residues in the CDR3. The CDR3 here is CASSQGQGDTGELFF. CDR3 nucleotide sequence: TGTGCCAGCAGCCAGGGACAGGGGGACACCGGGGAGCTGTTTTTT.

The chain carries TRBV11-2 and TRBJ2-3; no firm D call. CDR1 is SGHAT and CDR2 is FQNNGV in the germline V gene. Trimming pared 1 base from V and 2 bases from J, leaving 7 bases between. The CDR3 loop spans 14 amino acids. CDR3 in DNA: TGTGCCAGCAGCTTAGTGCCCTACACAGATACGCAGTATTTT. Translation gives CASSLVPYTDTQYF.

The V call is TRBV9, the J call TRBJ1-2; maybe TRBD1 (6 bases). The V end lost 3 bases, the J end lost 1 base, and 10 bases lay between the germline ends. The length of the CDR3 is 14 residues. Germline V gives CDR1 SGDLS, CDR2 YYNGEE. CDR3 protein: CASSAGTSNYGYTF. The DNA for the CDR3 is TGTGCCAGCAGCGCCGGGACAAGTAACTATGGCTACACCTTC.

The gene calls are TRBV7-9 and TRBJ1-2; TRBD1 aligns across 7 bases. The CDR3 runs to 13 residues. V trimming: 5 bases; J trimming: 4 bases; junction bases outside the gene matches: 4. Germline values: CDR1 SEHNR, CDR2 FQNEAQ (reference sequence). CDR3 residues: CASSPTGVYGYTF. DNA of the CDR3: TGTGCCAGCAGCCCAACAGGGGTCTATGGCTACACCTTC.

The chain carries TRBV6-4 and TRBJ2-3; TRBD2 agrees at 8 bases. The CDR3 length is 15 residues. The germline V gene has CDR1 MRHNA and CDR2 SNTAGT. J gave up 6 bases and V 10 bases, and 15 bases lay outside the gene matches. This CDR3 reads CATSVGAGATDTQYF. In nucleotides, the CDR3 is TGTGCCACCTCCGTTGGAGCGGGAGCCACGGATACGCAGTATTTT.

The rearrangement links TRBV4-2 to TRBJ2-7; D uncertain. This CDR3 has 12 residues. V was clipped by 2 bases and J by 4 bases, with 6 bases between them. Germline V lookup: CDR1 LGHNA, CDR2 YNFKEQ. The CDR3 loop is CASSQSQYEQYF. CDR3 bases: TGTGCCAGCAGCCAATCACAGTACGAGCAGTACTTC.

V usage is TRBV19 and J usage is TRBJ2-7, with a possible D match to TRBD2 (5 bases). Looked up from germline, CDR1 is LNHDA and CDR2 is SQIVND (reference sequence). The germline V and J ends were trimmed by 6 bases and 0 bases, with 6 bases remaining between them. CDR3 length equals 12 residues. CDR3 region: CASSGNSYEQYF. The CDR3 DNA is TGTGCCAGTAGCGGGAACTCCTACGAGCAGTACTTC.

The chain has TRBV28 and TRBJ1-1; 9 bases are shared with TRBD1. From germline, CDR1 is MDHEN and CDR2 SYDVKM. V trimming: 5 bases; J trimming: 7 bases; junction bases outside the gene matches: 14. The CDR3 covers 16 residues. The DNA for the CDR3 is TGTGCCAGCAGTCCCGGGGACAGGGAAATCTTCGATGAAGCTTTCTTT. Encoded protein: CASSPGDREIFDEAFF.

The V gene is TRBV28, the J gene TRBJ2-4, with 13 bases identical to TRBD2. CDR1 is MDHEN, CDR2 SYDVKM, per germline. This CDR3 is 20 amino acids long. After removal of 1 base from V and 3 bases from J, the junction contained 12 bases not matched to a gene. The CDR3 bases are TGTGCCAGCAGTTTATACGCCCAAGGTGGGACTAGCGGGAACAAAAACATTCAGTACTTC. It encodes CASSLYAQGGTSGNKNIQYF.

CDR3 in DNA: TGTGCCAGCAGCCCCCGTGCGGGTGGGAATGAGCAGTTCTTC. It translates to CASSPRAGGNEQFF. J is TRBJ2-1 and V is TRBV9; D perhaps matches TRBD2 (5 bases). The ends were cut back, 4 bases at V and 7 bases at J, with 15 bases in the middle. The germline V gene has CDR1 SGDLS and CDR2 YYNGEE. CDR3 length equals 14 residues.

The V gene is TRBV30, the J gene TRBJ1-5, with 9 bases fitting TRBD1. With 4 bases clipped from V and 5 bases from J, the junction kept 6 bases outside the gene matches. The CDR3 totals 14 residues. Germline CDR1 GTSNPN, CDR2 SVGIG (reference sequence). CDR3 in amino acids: CAWKSGTGYQPQHF. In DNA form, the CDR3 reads TGTGCCTGGAAATCCGGGACAGGGTATCAGCCCCAGCATTTT.

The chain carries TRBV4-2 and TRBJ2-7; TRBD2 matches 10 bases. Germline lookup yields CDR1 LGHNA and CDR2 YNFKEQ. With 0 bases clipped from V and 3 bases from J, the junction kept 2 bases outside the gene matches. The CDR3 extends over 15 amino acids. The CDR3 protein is CASSQDLAGVYEQYF. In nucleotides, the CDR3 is TGTGCCAGCAGCCAAGATCTAGCGGGAGTCTACGAGCAGTACTTC.

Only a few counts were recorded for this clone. CDR3 loop: CSVELVGTSGRKVQYF. The CDR3 bases are TGCAGCGTGGAGTTGGTCGGGACTAGCGGGAGAAAGGTGCAGTACTTC. The chain recombines TRBV29-1 with TRBJ2-7; 14 nucleotides match TRBD2. Germline loops: CDR1 SQVTM, CDR2 ANQGSEA. This CDR3 has 16 residues. V lost 6 bases, J lost 9 bases, and 16 bases stayed unmatched.

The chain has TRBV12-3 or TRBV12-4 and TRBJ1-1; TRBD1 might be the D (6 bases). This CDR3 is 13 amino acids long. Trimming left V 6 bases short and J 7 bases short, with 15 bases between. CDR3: CASSPRQALEAFF. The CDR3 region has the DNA TGTGCCAGCAGCCCTCGACAGGCACTTGAAGCTTTCTTT.

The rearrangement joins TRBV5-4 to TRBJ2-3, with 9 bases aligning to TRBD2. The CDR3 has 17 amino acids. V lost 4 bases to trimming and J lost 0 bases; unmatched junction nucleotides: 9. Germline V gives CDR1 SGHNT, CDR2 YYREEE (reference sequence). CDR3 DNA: TGTGCCAGCAGCCAAAAGTCAGCGGGGGGTAGCACAGATACGCAGTATTTT. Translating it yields CASSQKSAGGSTDTQYF.

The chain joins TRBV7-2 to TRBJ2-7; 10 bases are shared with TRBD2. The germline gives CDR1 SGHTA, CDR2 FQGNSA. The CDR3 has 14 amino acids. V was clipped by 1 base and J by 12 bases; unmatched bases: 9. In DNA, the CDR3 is TGTGCCAGCAGCTTAGGGCTAGCGGGAGAGAGTCTGTACTTC. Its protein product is CASSLGLAGESLYF.

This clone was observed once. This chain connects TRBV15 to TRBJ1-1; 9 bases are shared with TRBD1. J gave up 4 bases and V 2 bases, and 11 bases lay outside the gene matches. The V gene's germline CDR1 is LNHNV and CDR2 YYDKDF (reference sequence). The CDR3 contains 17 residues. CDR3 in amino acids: CATSRPGQGGGGTEAFF. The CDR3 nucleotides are TGTGCCACCAGCAGACCGGGACAGGGTGGGGGGGGCACTGAAGCTTTCTTT. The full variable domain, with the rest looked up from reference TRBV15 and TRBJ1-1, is DAMVIQNPRYQVTQFGKPVTLSCSQTLNHNVMYWYQQKSSQAPKLLFHYYDKDFNNEADTPDNFQSRRPNTSFCFLDIRSPGLGDTAMYLCATSRPGQGGGGTEAFFGQGTRLTVV.

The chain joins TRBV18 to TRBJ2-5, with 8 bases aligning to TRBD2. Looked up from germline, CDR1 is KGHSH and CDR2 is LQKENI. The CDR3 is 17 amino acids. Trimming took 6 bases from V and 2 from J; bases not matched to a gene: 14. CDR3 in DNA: TGTGCCAGCTCGGCGGGACTAGGAAAGCTGCGACAAGAGACCCAGTACTTC. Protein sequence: CASSAGLGKLRQETQYF.

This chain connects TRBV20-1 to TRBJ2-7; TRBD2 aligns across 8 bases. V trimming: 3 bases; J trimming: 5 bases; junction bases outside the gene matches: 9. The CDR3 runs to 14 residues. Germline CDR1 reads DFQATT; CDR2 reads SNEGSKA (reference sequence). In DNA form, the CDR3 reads TGCAGTGCTAGTTTTAGCGGGACCCCTAACGAGCAGTACTTC. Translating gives CSASFSGTPNEQYF.

CDR3 in amino acids: CASTIGGPYSGNTIYF. CDR3 coding DNA: TGTGCCTCGACTATAGGGGGCCCATACTCTGGAAACACCATATATTTT. The chain joins TRBV27 to TRBJ1-3, with 7 bases fitting TRBD1. The V and J ends lost 11 bases and 0 bases, in that order; junction bases with no gene match: 13. The CDR3 is 16 amino acids. Germline loops: CDR1 MNHEY, CDR2 SMNVEV (reference sequence).

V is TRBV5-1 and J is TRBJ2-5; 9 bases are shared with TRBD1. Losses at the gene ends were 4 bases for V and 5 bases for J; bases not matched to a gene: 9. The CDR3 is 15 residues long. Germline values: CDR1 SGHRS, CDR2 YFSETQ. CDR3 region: CASSPDRGVRETQYF. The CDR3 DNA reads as TGCGCCAGCAGCCCTGACAGGGGGGTGCGGGAGACCCAGTACTTC.